These 18 T cell receptor beta chains share one sample of origin, sequenced in a study of vaccination and CD4 T cells after COVID-19. The study sequenced cultured CD4+ T cell DNA using the Oncomine TCR Beta short-read assay. TCRdb re-called the PCR reads with MiXCR, one entry per CDR3 protein. The sample records 7,000 to 8,500 distinct CDR3 sequences, around three fifths being singletons. The antigens for these receptors are not known. Treatment described: roughly nine-day PBMC culture with coronavirus spike peptide pools or control peptides (ViraFEST assay). Gathered ahead of the COVID-19 pandemic (2011-2018) were the CD4+ T cells of the unexposed donor. Sequenced: CD4+ T cells from blood, cultured in vitro. Receptors were obtained from a human donor in good health.

This chain joins TRBV27 and TRBJ2-7; no definite D call. V was trimmed by 0 bases and J by 1 base, leaving 7 bases between them. The germline gives CDR1 MNHEY, CDR2 SMNVEV (reference sequence). The CDR3 runs to 14 residues. CDR3 loop: CASSLSVGSYEQYF. The DNA for the CDR3 is TGTGCCAGCAGTTTATCGGTTGGTTCCTACGAGCAGTACTTC.

The chain joins TRBV7-8 to TRBJ2-7, with 8 bases aligning to TRBD2. The trim removed 4 bases at V and 0 bases at J, leaving 2 bases unmatched. The CDR3 totals 14 residues. Germline V lookup: CDR1 SGHVS, CDR2 FQNEAQ. CDR3 residues: CASSSAGGSYEQYF. Here the CDR3 DNA reads TGTGCCAGCAGCTCCGCGGGGGGCTCCTACGAGCAGTACTTC.

The chain carries TRBV7-2 and TRBJ2-5, with D unclear. Trimming pared 2 bases from V and 5 bases from J, leaving 12 bases between. The CDR3 consists of 14 residues. Germline CDR1 is SGHTA and CDR2 is FQGNSA. CDR3 DNA sequence: TGTGCCAGCAGCTTAATCGGCGGTTCGGAGACCCAGTACTTC. Translation: CASSLIGGSETQYF.

This clonotype was counted between two and nine times. This chain's CDR3 is CASRGTGGENQPQHF. CDR3 nucleotides: TGTGCCAGTAGGGGGACAGGGGGCGAGAATCAGCCCCAGCATTTT. The V and J genes are TRBV19 and TRBJ1-5; 12 positions agree with TRBD1. The CDR3 totals 15 residues. Losses at the gene ends were 6 bases for V and 4 bases for J; bases not matched to a gene: 4. Per germline, CDR1 LNHDA and CDR2 SQIVND (reference sequence).

The chain couples TRBV28 to TRBJ2-2, with D perhaps TRBD2 (5 bases). CDR1 MDHEN and CDR2 SYDVKM come from the germline V gene. This CDR3 contains 14 residues. Trimming removed 10 bases from V and 3 bases from J, with 15 bases in between. CDR3 sequence: CATPTGYDTGELFF. In nucleotides, the CDR3 is TGTGCCACACCAACGGGGTACGACACCGGGGAGCTGTTTTTT.

The chain employs TRBV7-9 and TRBJ1-1; no clear D. Germline V lookup: CDR1 SEHNR, CDR2 FQNEAQ (reference sequence). Trimming stripped 1 base from V and 0 bases from J, with 3 bases between. The CDR3 runs 13 residues. The CDR3 nucleotides are TGTGCCAGCAGCTTAGACTTGAACACTGAAGCTTTCTTT. It is translated as CASSLDLNTEAFF.

The J gene is TRBJ1-1, the V gene TRBV6-5; no clear D. Germline V gives CDR1 MNHEY, CDR2 SVGAGI. Trimming took 2 bases from V and 5 from J, leaving 3 bases between them. The CDR3 has 11 residues. CDR3 bases: TGTGCCAGCAGTTACGGTACTGAAGCTTTCTTT. Its translation is CASSYGTEAFF.

This chain links TRBV24-1 with TRBJ2-1; 12 bases line up with TRBD1. CDR1 is KGHDR, CDR2 SFDVKD, per germline. The J segment lost 12 bases and the V segment lost 6 bases, leaving 11 bases of the junction unmatched. The CDR3 extends over 15 amino acids. Here the CDR3 reads CATSPGTGGYAGQFF. CDR3 sequence (DNA): TGTGCCACCAGTCCCGGGACAGGGGGCTACGCGGGGCAGTTCTTC.

This clonotype was counted between two and nine times. The chain links TRBV12-3 or TRBV12-4 to TRBJ1-1, with 7 nucleotides matching TRBD1. V lost 6 bases and J lost 10; bases outside the gene matches: 5. This CDR3 contains 11 residues. CDR3 sequence (DNA): TGTGCCAGCAGACAACAGGGGCCAGCTTTCTTT. Amino acids: CASRQQGPAFF.

The rearrangement uses TRBV7-2 and TRBJ1-1; D remains unclear. Germline CDR1 reads SGHTA; CDR2 reads FQGNSA. V lost 2 bases and J lost 8, with 15 bases in between. This CDR3 has 14 amino acids. CDR3 residues: CASSLRGYGQEAFF. DNA of the CDR3: TGTGCCAGCAGCTTACGAGGGTACGGCCAGGAAGCTTTCTTT.

This clonotype has more than one count but fewer than ten. The chain uses TRBV6-1 and TRBJ1-2; D not resolved. The CDR3 loop spans 11 amino acids. The V gene's germline CDR1 is MNHNS and CDR2 SASEGT. This chain's CDR3 is CASRRNYGYTF. Here the CDR3 DNA reads TGTGCGTCACGGCGAAACTATGGCTACACCTTC.

A few counts support this clonotype. This chain joins TRBV6-2 or TRBV6-3 and TRBJ1-2; the D gene is possibly TRBD1 (6 bases). The CDR3 runs to 15 residues. V was clipped by 5 bases and J by 7 bases, with 20 bases between them. The germline gives CDR1 MNHEY, CDR2 SVGEGT. The CDR3 sequence is CASSTGSKLGGGYTF. CDR3 nucleotide sequence: TGTGCCAGCAGTACAGGGAGCAAGTTAGGCGGTGGCTACACCTTC.

This clonotype has only one observation. V gene TRBV7-2 combines with J gene TRBJ2-1; 10 bases line up with TRBD2. This CDR3 is 15 amino acids long. J lost 3 bases, V lost 5 bases, and 4 bases had no gene match. Germline-derived CDR1 and CDR2 are SGHTA and FQGNSA. The CDR3 bases are TGTGCCAGCAGCCCCACTAGCGGGAACTACAATGAGCAGTTCTTC. It codes for CASSPTSGNYNEQFF.

The genes are TRBV11-2 and TRBJ1-5; D is undetermined. There are 14 residues in the CDR3. Trimming took 0 bases from V and 3 from J, leaving 6 bases between them. Germline V gene data show CDR1 as SGHAT and CDR2 as FQNNGV. This CDR3 reads CASSLDGVNQPQHF. CDR3 DNA: TGTGCCAGCAGCTTAGACGGAGTCAATCAGCCCCAGCATTTT.

By sample share, this clonotype is medium-sized (0.01 to 0.1%). The genes are TRBV12-3 or TRBV12-4 and TRBJ2-3; TRBD1 or TRBD2 may be the D gene (6 bases each). The CDR3 extends over 14 amino acids. Trimming cost V 6 bases and J 4 bases, with 14 bases left between them. The CDR3 here is CASRRGAGADTQYF. The CDR3 coding sequence is TGTGCCAGCAGAAGGGGGGCAGGCGCAGATACGCAGTATTTT.

The chain uses TRBV10-1 and TRBJ2-1; TRBD2 agrees at 7 bases. Germline CDR1 reads WNHNN; CDR2 reads SYGVQD (reference sequence). This CDR3 contains 14 residues. The trim removed 5 bases at V and 5 bases at J, leaving 6 bases unmatched. CDR3 sequence: CASSPQRGDNEQFF. In nucleotides, the CDR3 is TGCGCCAGCAGTCCCCAGCGGGGAGACAATGAGCAGTTCTTC.

This clonotype was counted a few times. The chain combines TRBV4-1 with TRBJ1-2, with 10 bases aligning to TRBD1. This CDR3 comprises 14 residues. The ends lost 3 bases at V and 8 bases at J; junction bases unmatched: 6. From germline, CDR1 is MGHRA and CDR2 YSYEKL. DNA for the CDR3: TGCGCCAGCAGCCACCAGACAGGGGGCGGGGGCTACACCTTC. Translating gives CASSHQTGGGGYTF.

This chain joins TRBV19 and TRBJ1-1, with TRBD1 matching 8 bases. This CDR3 is 15 amino acids long. The J segment lost 6 bases and the V segment lost 5 bases, leaving 11 bases of the junction unmatched. The germline CDR1 and CDR2 sequences are LNHDA and SQIVND (reference sequence). Written as DNA, the CDR3 is TGTGCCAGTAGTTCACTTGGACAGGGAGGATCTGAAGCTTTCTTT. This translates into CASSSLGQGGSEAFF.